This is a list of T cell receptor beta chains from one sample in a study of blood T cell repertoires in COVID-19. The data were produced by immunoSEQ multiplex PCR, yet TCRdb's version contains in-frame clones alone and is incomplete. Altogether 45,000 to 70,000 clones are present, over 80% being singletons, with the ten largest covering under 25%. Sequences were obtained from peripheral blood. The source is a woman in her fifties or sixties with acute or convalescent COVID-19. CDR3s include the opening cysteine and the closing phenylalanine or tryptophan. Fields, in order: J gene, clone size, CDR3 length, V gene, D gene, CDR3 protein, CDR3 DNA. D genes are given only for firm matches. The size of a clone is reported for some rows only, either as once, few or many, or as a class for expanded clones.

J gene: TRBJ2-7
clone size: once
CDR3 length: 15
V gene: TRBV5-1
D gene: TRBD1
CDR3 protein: CASSHTGDSGYEQYF
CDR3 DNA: TGCGCCAGCAGCCATACAGGGGATTCGGGCTACGAGCAGTACTTC

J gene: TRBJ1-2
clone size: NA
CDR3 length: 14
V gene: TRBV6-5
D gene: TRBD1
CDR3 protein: CASSINRDSYGYTF
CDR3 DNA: TGTGCCAGCAGCATAAACCGGGACAGCTATGGCTACACCTTC

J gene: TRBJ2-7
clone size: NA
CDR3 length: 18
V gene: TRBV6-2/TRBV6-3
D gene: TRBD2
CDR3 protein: CASSYSPSGAVTSYEQYF
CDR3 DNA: TGTGCCAGCAGTTACTCGCCTAGCGGGGCCGTAACCTCCTACGAGCAGTACTTC

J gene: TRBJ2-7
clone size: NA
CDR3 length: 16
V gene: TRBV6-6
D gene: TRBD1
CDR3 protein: CASKRGRGHKDDEQYF
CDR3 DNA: TGTGCCAGCAAAAGGGGGCGCGGGCATAAGGACGACGAGCAGTACTTC

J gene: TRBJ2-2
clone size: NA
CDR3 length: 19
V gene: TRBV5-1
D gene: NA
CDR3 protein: CASSLNPPSGGLVFGELFF
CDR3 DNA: TGCGCCAGCAGCTTGAATCCCCCCTCGGGGGGCCTCGTATTCGGGGAGCTGTTTTTT

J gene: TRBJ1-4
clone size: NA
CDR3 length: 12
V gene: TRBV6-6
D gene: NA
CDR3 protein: CASSYLDEKLFF
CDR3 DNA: TGTGCCAGCAGTTACCTAGACGAAAAACTGTTTTTT

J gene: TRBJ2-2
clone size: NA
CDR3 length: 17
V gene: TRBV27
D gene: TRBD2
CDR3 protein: CASRSSGTSGDTGELFF
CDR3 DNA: TGTGCCAGCAGATCGTCCGGGACTAGCGGCGACACCGGGGAGCTGTTTTTT

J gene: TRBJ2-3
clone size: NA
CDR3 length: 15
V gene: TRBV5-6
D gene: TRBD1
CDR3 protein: CASSADRGLTDTQYF
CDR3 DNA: TGTGCCAGCAGCGCGGACAGGGGGCTGACAGATACGCAGTATTTT

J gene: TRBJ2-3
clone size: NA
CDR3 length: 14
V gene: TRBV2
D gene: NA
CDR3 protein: CASSESGLGDTQYF
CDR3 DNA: TGTGCCAGCAGTGAATCAGGGCTTGGCGATACGCAGTATTTT

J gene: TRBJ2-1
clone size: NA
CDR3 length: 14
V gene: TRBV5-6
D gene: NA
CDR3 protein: CASSLGLATNEQFF
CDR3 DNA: TGTGCCAGCAGCTTGGGGCTAGCAACCAATGAGCAGTTCTTC

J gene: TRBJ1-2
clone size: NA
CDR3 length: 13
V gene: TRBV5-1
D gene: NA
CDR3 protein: CASSLEDSYGYTF
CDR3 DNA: TGCGCCAGCAGCTTGGAAGACAGCTATGGCTACACCTTC

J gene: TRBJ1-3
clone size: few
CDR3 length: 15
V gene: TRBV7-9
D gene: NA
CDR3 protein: CASSSYTREGNTIYF
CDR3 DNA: TGTGCCAGCAGCTCCTATACCCGGGAAGGAAACACCATATATTTT

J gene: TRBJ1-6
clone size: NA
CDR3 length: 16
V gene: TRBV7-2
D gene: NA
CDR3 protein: CASSQTAGLRFSPLHF
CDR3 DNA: TGTGCCAGCAGCCAAACAGCTGGTTTACGGTTTTCACCCCTCCACTTT

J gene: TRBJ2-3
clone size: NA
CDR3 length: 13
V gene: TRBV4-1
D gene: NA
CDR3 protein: CASSQLVADTQYF
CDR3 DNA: TGCGCCAGCAGCCAATTAGTAGCGGATACGCAGTATTTT

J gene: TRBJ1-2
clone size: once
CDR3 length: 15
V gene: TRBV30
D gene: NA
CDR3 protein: CAWSVPGGFNYGYTF
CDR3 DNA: TGTGCCTGGAGTGTACCGGGAGGTTTCAACTATGGCTACACCTTC

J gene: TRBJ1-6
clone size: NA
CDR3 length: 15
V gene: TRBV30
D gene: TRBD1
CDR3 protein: CACRDRGPYNSPLHF
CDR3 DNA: TGTGCCTGCCGGGACAGGGGGCCCTATAATTCACCCCTCCACTTT

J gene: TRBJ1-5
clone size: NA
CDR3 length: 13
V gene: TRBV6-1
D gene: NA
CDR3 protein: CASSERGTESQHF
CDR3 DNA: TGTGCCAGCAGTGAAAGGGGAACAGAGTCCCAGCATTTT

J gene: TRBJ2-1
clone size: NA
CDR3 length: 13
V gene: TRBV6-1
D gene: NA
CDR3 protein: CASSENVAYEQFF
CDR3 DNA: TGTGCCAGCAGTGAGAATGTGGCATATGAGCAGTTCTTC

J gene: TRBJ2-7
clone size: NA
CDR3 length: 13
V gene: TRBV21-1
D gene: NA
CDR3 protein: CASSLQGKYEQYF
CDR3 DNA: TGTGCCAGCAGTCTACAGGGGAAGTACGAGCAGTACTTC

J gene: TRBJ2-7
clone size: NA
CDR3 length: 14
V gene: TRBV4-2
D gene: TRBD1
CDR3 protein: CASSLRDRGYEQYF
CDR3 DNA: TGTGCCAGCAGCCTCCGTGACAGGGGTTACGAGCAGTACTTC

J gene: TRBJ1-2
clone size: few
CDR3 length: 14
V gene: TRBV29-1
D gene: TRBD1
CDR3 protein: CSVEKDRVGYGYTF
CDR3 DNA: TGCAGCGTTGAAAAGGACAGGGTAGGATATGGCTACACCTTC

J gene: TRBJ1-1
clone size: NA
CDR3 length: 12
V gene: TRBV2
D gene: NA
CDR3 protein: CASRQENTEAFF
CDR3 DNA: TGTGCCAGTCGACAGGAGAACACTGAAGCTTTCTTT

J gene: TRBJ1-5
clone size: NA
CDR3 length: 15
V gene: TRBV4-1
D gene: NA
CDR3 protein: CASSQDSGFNQPQHF
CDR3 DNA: TGCGCCAGCAGCCAAGATTCAGGATTCAATCAGCCCCAGCATTTT

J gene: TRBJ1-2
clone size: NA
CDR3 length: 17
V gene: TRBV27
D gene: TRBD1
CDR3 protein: CASSSRDRGSPNYGYTF
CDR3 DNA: TGTGCCAGCAGTTCAAGGGACAGGGGGAGCCCTAACTATGGCTACACCTTC

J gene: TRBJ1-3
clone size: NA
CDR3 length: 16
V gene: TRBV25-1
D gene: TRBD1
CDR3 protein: CASSSPGTGDGNTIYF
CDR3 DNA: TGTGCCAGCAGTTCCCCCGGGACAGGGGATGGAAACACCATATATTTT

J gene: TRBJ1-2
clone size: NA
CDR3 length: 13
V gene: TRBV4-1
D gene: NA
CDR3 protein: CASSQGASRGYTF
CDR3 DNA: TGCGCCAGCAGCCAGGGGGCCTCCAGGGGCTACACCTTC

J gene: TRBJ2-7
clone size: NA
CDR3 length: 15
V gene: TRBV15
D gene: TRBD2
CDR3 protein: CATSRAPTSGGEQYF
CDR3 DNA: TGTGCCACCAGCAGAGCGCCGACTAGCGGGGGCGAGCAGTACTTC

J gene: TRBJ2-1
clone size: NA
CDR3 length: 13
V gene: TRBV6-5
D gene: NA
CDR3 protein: CASTGRRDNEQFF
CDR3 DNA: TGTGCCAGCACCGGGCGCAGGGACAATGAGCAGTTCTTC

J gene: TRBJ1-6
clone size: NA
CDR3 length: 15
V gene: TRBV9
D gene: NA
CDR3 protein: CASSVQGPSNSPLHF
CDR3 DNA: TGTGCCAGCAGCGTCCAGGGCCCGAGTAATTCACCCCTCCACTTT

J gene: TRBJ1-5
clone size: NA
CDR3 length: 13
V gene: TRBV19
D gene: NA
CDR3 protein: CASSSQGRQPQHF
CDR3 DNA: TGTGCCAGTAGTTCCCAGGGGCGTCAGCCCCAGCATTTT

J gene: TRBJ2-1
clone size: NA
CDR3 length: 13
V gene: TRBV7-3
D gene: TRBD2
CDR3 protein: CASSRTSAHEQFF
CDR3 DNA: TGTGCCAGCAGCAGGACTAGCGCGCATGAGCAGTTCTTC

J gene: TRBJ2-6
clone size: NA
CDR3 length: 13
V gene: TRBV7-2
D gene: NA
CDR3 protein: CASRSTRANVLTF
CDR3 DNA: TGTGCCAGCAGATCTACTAGGGCCAACGTCCTGACTTTC

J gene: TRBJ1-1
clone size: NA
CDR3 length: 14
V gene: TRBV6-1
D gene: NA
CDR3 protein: CASSEALMATEAFF
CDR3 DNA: TGTGCCAGCAGTGAAGCCCTCATGGCCACTGAAGCTTTCTTT

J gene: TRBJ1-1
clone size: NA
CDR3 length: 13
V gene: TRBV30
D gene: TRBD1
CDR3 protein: CAFHRGSNTEAFF
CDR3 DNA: TGTGCCTTCCACAGGGGGTCGAACACTGAAGCTTTCTTT

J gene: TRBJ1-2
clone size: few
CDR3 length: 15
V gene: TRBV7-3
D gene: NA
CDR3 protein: CASSLRRDSPYGYTF
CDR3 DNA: TGTGCCAGCAGCTTAAGGAGAGACAGTCCCTATGGCTACACCTTC

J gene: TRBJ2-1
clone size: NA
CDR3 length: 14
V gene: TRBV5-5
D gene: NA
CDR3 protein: CASAGSPTYNEQFF
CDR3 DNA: TGTGCCAGCGCGGGGTCCCCTACCTACAATGAGCAGTTCTTC

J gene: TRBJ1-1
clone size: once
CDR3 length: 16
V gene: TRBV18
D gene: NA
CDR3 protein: CASSPHSREGITEAFF
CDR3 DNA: TGTGCCAGCTCACCACATTCGAGGGAGGGGATCACTGAAGCTTTCTTT

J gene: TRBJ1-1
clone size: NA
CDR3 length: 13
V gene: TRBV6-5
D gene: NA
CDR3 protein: CATFRGMNTEAFF
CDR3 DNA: TGTGCCACCTTTCGGGGGATGAACACTGAAGCTTTCTTT

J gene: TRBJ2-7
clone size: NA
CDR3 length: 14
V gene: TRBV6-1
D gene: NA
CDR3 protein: CASSEAGNTYEQYF
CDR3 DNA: TGTGCCAGCAGTGAAGCCGGGAATACCTACGAGCAGTACTTC

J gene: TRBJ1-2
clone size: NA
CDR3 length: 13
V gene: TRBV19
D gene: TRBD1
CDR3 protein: CASSIGTGNGYTF
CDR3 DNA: TGTGCCAGTAGTATTGGGACAGGGAATGGCTACACCTTC

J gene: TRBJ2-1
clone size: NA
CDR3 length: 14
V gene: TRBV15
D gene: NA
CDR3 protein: CATSREGQLNEQFF
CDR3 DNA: TGTGCCACCAGCAGAGAAGGACAGTTAAATGAGCAGTTCTTC

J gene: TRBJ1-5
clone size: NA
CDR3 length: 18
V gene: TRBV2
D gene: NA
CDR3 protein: CASSEALPGDGSNQPQHF
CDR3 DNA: TGTGCCAGCAGTGAAGCGCTTCCGGGGGACGGAAGCAATCAGCCCCAGCATTTT

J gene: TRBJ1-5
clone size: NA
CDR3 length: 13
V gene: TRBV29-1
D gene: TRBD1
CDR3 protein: CSVAGTGNQPQHF
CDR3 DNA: TGCAGCGTGGCCGGGACAGGGAATCAGCCCCAGCATTTT

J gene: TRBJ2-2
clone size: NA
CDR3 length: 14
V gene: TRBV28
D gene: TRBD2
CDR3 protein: CASSFLAGEEELFF
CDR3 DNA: TGTGCCAGCAGTTTCTTAGCGGGGGAAGAGGAGCTGTTTTTT

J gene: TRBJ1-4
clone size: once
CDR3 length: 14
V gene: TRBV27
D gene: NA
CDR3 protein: CASRQQGTNEKLFF
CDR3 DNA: TGTGCCAGCAGACAACAGGGAACTAATGAAAAACTGTTTTTT

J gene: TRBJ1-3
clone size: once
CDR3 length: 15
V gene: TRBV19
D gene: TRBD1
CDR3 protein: CASSSGTGSGNTIYF
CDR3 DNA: TGTGCCAGTAGTAGCGGGACAGGCTCTGGAAACACCATATATTTT

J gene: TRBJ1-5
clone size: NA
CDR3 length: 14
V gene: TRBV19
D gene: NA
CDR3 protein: CASRASGWVQPQHF
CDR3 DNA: TGTGCCAGTAGAGCCTCAGGGTGGGTTCAGCCCCAGCATTTT

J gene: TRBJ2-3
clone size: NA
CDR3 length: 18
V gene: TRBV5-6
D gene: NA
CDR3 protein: CASSTDPPGMVSTDTQYF
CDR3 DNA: TGTGCCAGCAGCACCGACCCCCCGGGTATGGTAAGCACAGATACGCAGTATTTT

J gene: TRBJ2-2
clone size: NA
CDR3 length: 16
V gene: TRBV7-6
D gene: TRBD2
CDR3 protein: CASSSQRGVNTGELFF
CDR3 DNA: TGTGCCAGCAGCAGTCAGCGGGGCGTGAACACCGGGGAGCTGTTTTTT

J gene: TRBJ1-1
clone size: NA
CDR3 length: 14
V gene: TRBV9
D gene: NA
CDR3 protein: CASSVVPEDTEAFF
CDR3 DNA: TGTGCCAGCAGCGTAGTACCCGAGGACACTGAAGCTTTCTTT

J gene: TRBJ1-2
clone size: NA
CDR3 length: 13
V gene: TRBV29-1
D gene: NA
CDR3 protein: CSVTERGAYGYTF
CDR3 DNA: TGCAGCGTTACTGAGCGGGGGGCATATGGCTACACCTTC

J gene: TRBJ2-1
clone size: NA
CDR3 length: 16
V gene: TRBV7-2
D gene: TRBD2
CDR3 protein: CASSLAPAGAYNEQFF
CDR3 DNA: TGTGCCAGCAGCTTAGCCCCCGCGGGGGCCTACAATGAGCAGTTCTTC

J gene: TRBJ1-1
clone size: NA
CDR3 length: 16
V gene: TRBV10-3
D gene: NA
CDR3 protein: CAISSALADMNTEAFF
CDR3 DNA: TGTGCCATCAGCTCAGCCTTGGCGGACATGAACACTGAAGCTTTCTTT